Presented here are 19 T cell receptor beta chains from one specimen sequenced in a study of shared clonotypes between healthy human individuals. Libraries were prepared by immunoSEQ multiplex PCR; TCRdb keeps only in-frame clonotypes and omits some of them. The sample consists of about 680,000 clones, over 65% of them appearing once. The material sequenced was memory CD4+ T cells sorted from blood. Subset noted: CD45RA-negative fraction. The receptors here all came from a woman in her twenties or thirties in good health.

J is TRBJ2-2 and V is TRBV5-1, with 10 nucleotides matching TRBD2. CDR3 size: 17 residues. CDR1 is SGHRS and CDR2 is YFSETQ in the germline V gene. V was clipped by 3 bases and J by 7 bases; unmatched bases: 12. The CDR3 is CASSSVPGTSVDGELFF. For the CDR3, the DNA is TGCGCCAGCAGCTCCGTACCCGGGACTAGCGTCGACGGGGAGCTGTTTTTT.

CDR3 amino acids: CASRESVGWAGNTIYF. The CDR3, as DNA: TGTGCCAGCAGGGAATCTGTAGGATGGGCTGGAAACACCATATATTTT. The chain links TRBV6-1 to TRBJ1-3; D not certain. CDR3 length equals 16 residues. With 6 bases removed from V and 2 bases from J, the gap between germline ends came to 17 bases. From germline, CDR1 is MNHNS and CDR2 SASEGT.

This clone was observed a handful of times. DNA for the CDR3: TGTGCCAGCAGGACAGGGTCTCGAAACACCATATATTTT. Residues: CASRTGSRNTIYF. This sequence joins TRBV2 and TRBJ1-3; 7 nucleotides match TRBD1. The CDR3 runs 13 residues. V lost 6 bases, J lost 5 bases, and 4 bases stayed unmatched. Germline CDR1 reads SNHLY; CDR2 reads FYNNEI. The full variable domain, its missing parts supplied by reference TRBV2 and TRBJ1-3, is EPEVTQTPSHQVTQMGQEVILRCVPISNHLYFYWYRQILGQKVEFLVSFYNNEISEKSEIFDDQFSVERPDGSNFTLKIRSTKLEDSAMYFCASRTGSRNTIYFGEGSWLTVV.

The V and J genes are TRBV28 and TRBJ1-5; D unclear. V was pared by 7 bases and J by 1 base, with 5 bases between. The CDR3 covers 12 residues. CDR1 and CDR2 from the germline V gene are MDHEN and SYDVKM. CDR3 protein: CASMESNQPQHF. DNA for the CDR3: TGTGCCAGCATGGAAAGCAATCAGCCCCAGCATTTT.

The chain has TRBV11-2 and TRBJ1-5; D remains ambiguous. Per germline, CDR1 SGHAT and CDR2 FQNNGV. Trimming took 1 base from V and 8 from J, leaving 6 bases between them. The CDR3 has 12 amino acids. The CDR3 region is CASSLGEKPQHF. The CDR3 coding sequence is TGTGCCAGCAGCTTAGGGGAAAAGCCCCAGCATTTT.

The V call is TRBV12-1, the J call TRBJ1-2; the listed D gene, TRBD1, was not tested against the DNA. TRBV12-1 counts as a pseudogene. The CDR3 contains 15 residues. The CDR3 spells CASSFVTGQEDGYTF. The DNA for the CDR3 is TGTGCCAGCAGCTTTGTGACAGGGCAAGAGGATGGCTACACCTTC.

As DNA, the CDR3 is TGTGCCAGCAGCGTAGCCCTTAATACCCTAGCGGGAGGGGGTGAGCAGTTCTTC. The encoded protein is CASSVALNTLAGGGEQFF. This chain joins TRBV9 and TRBJ2-1; 12 nucleotides match TRBD2. V was clipped by 0 bases and J by 9 bases; unmatched bases: 13. This CDR3 region has 18 residues. Germline-derived CDR1 and CDR2 are SGDLS and YYNGEE.

The rearrangement joins TRBV11-1 to TRBJ1-3; D is ambiguous. The CDR3 is made up of 16 amino acids. Trimming shortened V by 3 bases and J by 0 bases, and 12 bases separated the two germline ends. Germline CDR1 SGHAT, CDR2 FQDESV (reference sequence). The CDR3 sequence is CASSFRLTISGNTIYF. CDR3 DNA: TGTGCCAGCAGCTTCCGACTGACGATCTCTGGAAACACCATATATTTT. The full variable domain, rest sourced from reference TRBV11-1 and TRBJ1-3, is EAEVAQSPRYKITEKSQAVAFWCDPISGHATLYWYRQILGQGPELLVQFQDESVVDDSQLPKDRFSAERLKGVDSTLKIQPAELGDSAMYLCASSFRLTISGNTIYFGEGSWLTVV.

The rearrangement uses TRBV12-2 and TRBJ2-7; TRBD2 reflects the table's D call only, with no check against the DNA. TRBV12-2 counts as a pseudogene. This CDR3 has 16 amino acids. The CDR3 nucleotides read TGTGCAAGTCGCTCGCGTGTTAGCGGGAGGTCCTACGAGCAGTACTTC. This gives the protein CASRSRVSGRSYEQYF.

DNA of the CDR3: TGTGCCAGCAGGAGAAGGGACCTTACCACAGATACGCAGTATTTT. Translating it yields CASRRRDLTTDTQYF. The chain carries TRBV6-6 and TRBJ2-3; perhaps D is TRBD1 or TRBD2 (5 bases each). This CDR3 has 15 residues. V was shortened by 6 bases and J by 2 bases, with 15 bases between the two germline ends. Per the germline V gene, CDR1 is MNHNY and CDR2 is SVGAGI (reference sequence).

In DNA, the CDR3 is TGCGCCAGCAGCCAAGGTGGTCGGAGAGAGCAGGAGACCCAGTACTTC. Residues: CASSQGGRREQETQYF. This chain joins TRBV4-1 and TRBJ2-5; D unresolved. Germline CDR1 and CDR2: MGHRA and YSYEKL. Trimming removed 1 base from V and 5 bases from J, with 17 bases in between. The CDR3 extends over 16 amino acids.

The gene calls are TRBV7-2 and TRBJ2-7; 7 positions agree with TRBD1. The CDR3 spans 14 residues. Trimming at V came to 0 bases and at J to 4 bases, leaving 3 bases not matched to a gene. Germline V gene data show CDR1 as SGHTA and CDR2 as FQGNSA. CDR3 DNA: TGTGCCAGCAGCTTAGCGGCGACAGGGTACGAGCAGTACTTC. Translating it yields CASSLAATGYEQYF.

A word on this clone: Other DNA sequences from this sample encode an identical CDR3 as well. This chain connects TRBV5-4 to TRBJ2-5; D call uncertain. This CDR3 has 13 amino acids. Trimming pared 4 bases from V and 0 bases from J, leaving 7 bases between. CDR1 and CDR2 (germline): SGHNT, YYREEE (reference sequence). DNA of the CDR3: TGTGCCAGCAGCCGCGAGGACCAAGAGACCCAGTACTTC. Its protein product is CASSREDQETQYF.

Turning to this clone: A much larger clone differs from this one at a single base, so this may be a read error. The rearrangement links TRBV2 to TRBJ2-5; unclear D gene. The CDR3 spans 12 residues. Per the germline V gene, CDR1 is SNHLY and CDR2 is FYNNEI. V was clipped by 3 bases and J by 5 bases, with 7 bases between them. The CDR3 sequence is CASSDRPETQYF. CDR3 coding DNA: TGTGCCAGCAGTGATAGGCCCGAGACCCAGTACTTC.

The V call is TRBV27, the J call TRBJ2-2; 14 bases are a match to TRBD2. This CDR3 has 19 amino acids. The germline V gene has CDR1 MNHEY and CDR2 SMNVEV (reference sequence). With V trimmed by 6 bases and J by 6 bases, 15 bases remained unmatched. The CDR3 here is CASRVGTSGSRGGAGELFF. The CDR3 bases are TGTGCCAGCAGGGTGGGGACTAGCGGGAGTAGGGGTGGCGCCGGGGAGCTGTTTTTT.

This sequence joins TRBV11-2 and TRBJ2-7, with D perhaps TRBD2 (5 bases). The germline CDR1 and CDR2 sequences are SGHAT and FQNNGV. V gave up 4 bases and J gave up 6 bases, with 22 bases separating them. The CDR3 extends over 16 amino acids. DNA of the CDR3: TGTGCCAGCAGCTCCGTTCGAAGACTATCGTCTTCCGAGCAGTACTTC. It translates to CASSSVRRLSSSEQYF.

In this sample, this clone turned up once. This chain uses TRBV7-2 with TRBJ2-1; a weak D match, TRBD2 (6 bases). The CDR3 is 17 residues long. Germline CDR1 and CDR2: SGHTA and FQGNSA. V was shortened by 4 bases and J by 7 bases, with 23 bases between the two germline ends. The CDR3 region has the DNA TGTGCCAGCAGCTCCCAAGGAGGAGGGTTAGGGTTGAATGAGCAGTTCTTC. It translates to CASSSQGGGLGLNEQFF.

The chain uses TRBV27 and TRBJ2-5; TRBD1 might be the D (5 bases). The CDR3 runs to 13 residues. The V gene's germline CDR1 is MNHEY and CDR2 SMNVEV (reference sequence). Trimming took 6 bases from V and 4 from J, leaving 12 bases between them. CDR3 sequence: CASRPSRGETQYF. CDR3 nucleotides: TGTGCCAGCAGACCATCTAGGGGAGAGACCCAGTACTTC.

Notes on this clone: This probably arose from a read error, given a far larger clone one base away. Other DNA sequences within the sample encode an identical CDR3. The chain recombines TRBV4-1 with TRBJ2-7; D is undetermined. V was cut by 6 bases and J by 2 bases, with 17 bases left in between. Looked up from germline, CDR1 is MGHRA and CDR2 is YSYEKL. This CDR3 has 15 amino acids. The CDR3 DNA follows: TGCGCCAGCAGTCAGCGACCGGACGGTGCCTACGAGCAGTACTTC. Translated, it gives CASSQRPDGAYEQYF.